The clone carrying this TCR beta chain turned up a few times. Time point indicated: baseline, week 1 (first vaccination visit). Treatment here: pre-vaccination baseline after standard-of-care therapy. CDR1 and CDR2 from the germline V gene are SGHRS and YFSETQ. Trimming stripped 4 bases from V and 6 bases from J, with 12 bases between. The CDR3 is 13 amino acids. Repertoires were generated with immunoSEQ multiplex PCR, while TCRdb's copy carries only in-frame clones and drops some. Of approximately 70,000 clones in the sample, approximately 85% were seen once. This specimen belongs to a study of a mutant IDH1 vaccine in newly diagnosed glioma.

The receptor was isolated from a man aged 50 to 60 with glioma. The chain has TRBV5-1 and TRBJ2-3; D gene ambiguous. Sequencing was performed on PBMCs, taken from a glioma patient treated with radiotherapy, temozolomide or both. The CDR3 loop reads CASSVDGSDTQYF. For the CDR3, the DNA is TGCGCCAGCAGCGTGGACGGTTCGGATACGCAGTATTTT.